These T cell receptor beta chains were read from a single sample in a study of T cells in localized non-small cell lung cancer. Libraries were prepared by immunoSEQ multiplex PCR; TCRdb keeps only in-frame clonotypes and omits some of them. This repertoire shows tens of thousands of clones, over 70% found once; its top ten account for roughly 2.5%. Material: peripheral blood, obtained before any cancer treatment. The receptors come from a woman aged 40-75 years with stage I lung adenocarcinoma. CDR3s include the opening cysteine and the closing phenylalanine or tryptophan. Fields, in order: J gene, clone size, V gene, CDR3 protein. The size entry is marked missing in some rows and otherwise reads once, few, many or a size class.

TRBJ2-7 | NA | TRBV4-2 | CASSQDLAAPYEQYF
TRBJ2-3 | once | TRBV5-1 | CASSPRTVSTDTQYF
TRBJ2-1 | NA | TRBV28 | CASSLPLDGYNEQFF
TRBJ1-1 | NA | TRBV2 | CASSPQGSYAFF
TRBJ2-7 | NA | TRBV28 | CASLPGEGISYEQYF
TRBJ2-5 | NA | TRBV7-7 | CASTRGTGGQETQYF
TRBJ2-6 | NA | TRBV19 | CASTAGTAGANVLTF
TRBJ1-4 | NA | TRBV30 | CAWSQLPTNEKLFF
TRBJ2-7 | once | TRBV9 | CASSADYSGTQQYF
TRBJ1-2 | NA | TRBV19 | CASSIRGQGIDGYTF
TRBJ2-7 | NA | TRBV7-3 | CASSLRREGPHYEQYF
TRBJ2-6 | NA | TRBV6-5 | CASSYSTPPEANVLTF
TRBJ2-7 | NA | TRBV7-9 | CASSLGTGYEQYF
TRBJ2-7 | NA | TRBV7-8 | CASSHPLRATYEQYF
TRBJ2-3 | NA | TRBV10-3 | CAISEMSGQTSTDTQYF
TRBJ2-4 | NA | TRBV4-1 | CASSQGLGQGANKNIQYF
TRBJ1-3 | NA | TRBV10-3 | CAISERAGSGNTIYF
TRBJ2-1 | NA | TRBV7-9 | CASSLMEYEQFF
TRBJ1-5 | NA | TRBV19 | CASSKGVGQPQHF
TRBJ2-7 | NA | TRBV5-1 | CASSGPGGYEQYF
TRBJ2-5 | NA | TRBV29-1 | CSAVTAGEETQYF
TRBJ1-3 | NA | TRBV6-6 | CASSYHESNSGNTIYF
TRBJ2-2 | NA | TRBV28 | CASSKGLAGVYTGELFF
TRBJ1-1 | NA | TRBV11-1 | CASSLQENTEAFF
TRBJ1-3 | NA | TRBV29-1 | CSVAQALSGNTIYF
TRBJ2-7 | NA | TRBV7-2 | CASSSISGYEQYF